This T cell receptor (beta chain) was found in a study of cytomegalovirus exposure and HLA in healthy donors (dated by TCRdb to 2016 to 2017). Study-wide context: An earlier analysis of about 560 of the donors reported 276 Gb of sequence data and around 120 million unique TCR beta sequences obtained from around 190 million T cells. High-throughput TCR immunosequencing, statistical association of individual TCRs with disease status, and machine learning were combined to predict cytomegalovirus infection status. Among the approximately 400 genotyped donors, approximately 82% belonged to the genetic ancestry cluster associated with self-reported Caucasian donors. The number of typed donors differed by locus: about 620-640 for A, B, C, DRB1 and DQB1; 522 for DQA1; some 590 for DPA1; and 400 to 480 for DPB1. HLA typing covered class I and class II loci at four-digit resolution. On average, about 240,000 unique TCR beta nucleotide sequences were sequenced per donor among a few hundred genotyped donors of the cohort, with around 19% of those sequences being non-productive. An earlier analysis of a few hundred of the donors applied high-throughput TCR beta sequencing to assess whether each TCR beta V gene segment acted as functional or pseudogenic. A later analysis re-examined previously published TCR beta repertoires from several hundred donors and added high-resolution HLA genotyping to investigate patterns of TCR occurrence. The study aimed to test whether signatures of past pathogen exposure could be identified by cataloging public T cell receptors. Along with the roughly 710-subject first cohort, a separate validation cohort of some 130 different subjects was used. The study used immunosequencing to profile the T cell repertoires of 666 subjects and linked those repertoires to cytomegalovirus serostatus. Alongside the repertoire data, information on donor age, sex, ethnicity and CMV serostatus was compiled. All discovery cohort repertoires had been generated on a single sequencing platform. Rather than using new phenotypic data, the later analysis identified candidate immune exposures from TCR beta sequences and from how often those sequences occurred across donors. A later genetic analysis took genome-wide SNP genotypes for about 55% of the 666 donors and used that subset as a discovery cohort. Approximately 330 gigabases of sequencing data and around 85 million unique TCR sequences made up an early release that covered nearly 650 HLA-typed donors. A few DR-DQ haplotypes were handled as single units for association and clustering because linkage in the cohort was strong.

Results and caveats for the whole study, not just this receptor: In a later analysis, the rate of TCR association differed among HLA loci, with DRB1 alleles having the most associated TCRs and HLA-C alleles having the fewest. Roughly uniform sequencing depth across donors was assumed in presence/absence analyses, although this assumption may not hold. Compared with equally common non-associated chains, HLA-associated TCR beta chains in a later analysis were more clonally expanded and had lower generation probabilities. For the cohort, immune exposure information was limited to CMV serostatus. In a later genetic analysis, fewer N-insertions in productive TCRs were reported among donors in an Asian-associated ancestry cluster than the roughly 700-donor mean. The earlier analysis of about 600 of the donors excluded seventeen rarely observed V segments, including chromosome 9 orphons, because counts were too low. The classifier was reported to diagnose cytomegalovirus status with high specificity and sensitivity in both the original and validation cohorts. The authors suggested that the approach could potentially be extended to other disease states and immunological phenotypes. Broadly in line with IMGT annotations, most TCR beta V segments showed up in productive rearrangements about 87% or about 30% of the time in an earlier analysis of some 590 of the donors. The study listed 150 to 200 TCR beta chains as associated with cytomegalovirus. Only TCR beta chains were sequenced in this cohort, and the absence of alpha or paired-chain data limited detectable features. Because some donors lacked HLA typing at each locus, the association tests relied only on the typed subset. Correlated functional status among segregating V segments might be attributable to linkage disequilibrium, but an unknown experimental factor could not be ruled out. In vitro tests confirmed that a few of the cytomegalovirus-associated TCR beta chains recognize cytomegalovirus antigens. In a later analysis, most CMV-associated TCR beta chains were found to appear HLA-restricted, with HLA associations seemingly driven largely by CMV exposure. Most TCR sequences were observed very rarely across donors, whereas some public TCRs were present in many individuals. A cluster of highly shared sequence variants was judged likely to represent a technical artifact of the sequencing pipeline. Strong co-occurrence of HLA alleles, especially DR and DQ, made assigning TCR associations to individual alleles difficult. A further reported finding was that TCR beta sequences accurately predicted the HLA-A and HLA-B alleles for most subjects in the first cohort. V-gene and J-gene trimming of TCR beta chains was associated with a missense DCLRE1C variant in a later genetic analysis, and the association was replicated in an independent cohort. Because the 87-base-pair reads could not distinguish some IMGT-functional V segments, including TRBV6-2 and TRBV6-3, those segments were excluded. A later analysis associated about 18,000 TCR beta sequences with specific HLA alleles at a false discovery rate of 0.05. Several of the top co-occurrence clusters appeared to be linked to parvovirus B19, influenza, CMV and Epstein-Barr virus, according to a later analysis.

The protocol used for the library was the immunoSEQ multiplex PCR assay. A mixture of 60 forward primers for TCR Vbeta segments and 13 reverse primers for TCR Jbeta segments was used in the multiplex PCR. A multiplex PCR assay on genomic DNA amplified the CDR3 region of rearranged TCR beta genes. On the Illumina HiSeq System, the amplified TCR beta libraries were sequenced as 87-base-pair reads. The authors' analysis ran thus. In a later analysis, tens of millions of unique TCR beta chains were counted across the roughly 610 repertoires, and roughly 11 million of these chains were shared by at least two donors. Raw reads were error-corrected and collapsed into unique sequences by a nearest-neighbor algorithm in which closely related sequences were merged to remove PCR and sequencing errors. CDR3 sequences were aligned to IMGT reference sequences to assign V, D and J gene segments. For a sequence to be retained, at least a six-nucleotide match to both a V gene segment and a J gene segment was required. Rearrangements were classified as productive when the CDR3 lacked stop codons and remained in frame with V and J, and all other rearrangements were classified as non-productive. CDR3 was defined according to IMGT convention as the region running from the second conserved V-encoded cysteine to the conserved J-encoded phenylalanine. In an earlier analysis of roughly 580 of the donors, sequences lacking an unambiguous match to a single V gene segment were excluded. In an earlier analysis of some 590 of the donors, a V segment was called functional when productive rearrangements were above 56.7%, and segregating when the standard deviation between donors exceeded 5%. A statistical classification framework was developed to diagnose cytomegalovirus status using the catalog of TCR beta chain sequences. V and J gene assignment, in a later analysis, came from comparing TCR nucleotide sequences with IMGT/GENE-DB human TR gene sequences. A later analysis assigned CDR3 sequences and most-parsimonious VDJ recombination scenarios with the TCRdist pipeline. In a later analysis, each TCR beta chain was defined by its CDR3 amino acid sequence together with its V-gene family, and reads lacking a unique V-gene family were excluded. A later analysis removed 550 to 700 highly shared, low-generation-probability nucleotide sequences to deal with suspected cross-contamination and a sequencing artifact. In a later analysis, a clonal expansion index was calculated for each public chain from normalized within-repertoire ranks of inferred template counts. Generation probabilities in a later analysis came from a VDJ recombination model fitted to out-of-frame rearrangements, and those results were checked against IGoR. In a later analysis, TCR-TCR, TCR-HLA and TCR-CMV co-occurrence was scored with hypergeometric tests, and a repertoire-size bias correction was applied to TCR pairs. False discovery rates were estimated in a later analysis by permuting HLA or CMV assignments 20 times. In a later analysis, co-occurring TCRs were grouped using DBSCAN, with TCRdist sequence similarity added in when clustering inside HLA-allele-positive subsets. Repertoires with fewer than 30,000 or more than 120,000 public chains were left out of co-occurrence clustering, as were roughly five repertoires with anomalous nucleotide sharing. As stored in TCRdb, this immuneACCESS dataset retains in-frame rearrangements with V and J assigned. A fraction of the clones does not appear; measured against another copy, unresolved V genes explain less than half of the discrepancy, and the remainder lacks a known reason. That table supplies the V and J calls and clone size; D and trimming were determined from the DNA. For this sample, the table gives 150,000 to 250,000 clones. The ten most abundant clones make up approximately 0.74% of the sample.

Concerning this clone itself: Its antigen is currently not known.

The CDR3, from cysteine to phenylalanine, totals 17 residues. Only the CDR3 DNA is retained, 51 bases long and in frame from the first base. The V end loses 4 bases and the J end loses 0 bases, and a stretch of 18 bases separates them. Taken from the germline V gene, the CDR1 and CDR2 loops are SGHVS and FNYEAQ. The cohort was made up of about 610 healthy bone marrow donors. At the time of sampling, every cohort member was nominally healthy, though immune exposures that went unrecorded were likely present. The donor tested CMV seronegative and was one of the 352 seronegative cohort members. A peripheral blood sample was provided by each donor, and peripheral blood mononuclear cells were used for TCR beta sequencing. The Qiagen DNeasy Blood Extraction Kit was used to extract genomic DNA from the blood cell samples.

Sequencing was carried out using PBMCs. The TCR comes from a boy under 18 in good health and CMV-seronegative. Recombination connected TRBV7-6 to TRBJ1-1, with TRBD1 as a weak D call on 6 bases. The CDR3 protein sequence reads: CASSSLGGGRVNTEAFF. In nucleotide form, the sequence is TGTGCCAGCAGCTCCCTCGGCGGGGGGCGGGTGAACACTGAAGCTTTCTTT.